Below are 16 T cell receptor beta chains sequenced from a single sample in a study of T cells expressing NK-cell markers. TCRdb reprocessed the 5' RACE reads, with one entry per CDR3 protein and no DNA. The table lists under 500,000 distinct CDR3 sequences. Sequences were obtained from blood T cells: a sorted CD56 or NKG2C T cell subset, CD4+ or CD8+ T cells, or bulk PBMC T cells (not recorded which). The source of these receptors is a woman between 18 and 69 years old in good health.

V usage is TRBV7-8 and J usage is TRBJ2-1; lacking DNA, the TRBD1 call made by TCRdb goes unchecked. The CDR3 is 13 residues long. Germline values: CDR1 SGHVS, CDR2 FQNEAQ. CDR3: CASSLQGNNEQFF.

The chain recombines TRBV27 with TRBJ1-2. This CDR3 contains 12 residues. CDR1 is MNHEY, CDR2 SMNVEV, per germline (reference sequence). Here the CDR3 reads CASTTAGYGYTF.

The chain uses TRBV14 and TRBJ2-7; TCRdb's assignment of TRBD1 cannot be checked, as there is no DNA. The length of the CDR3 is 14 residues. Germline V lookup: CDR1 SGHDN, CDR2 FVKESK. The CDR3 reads CASSLTQGADEQYF.

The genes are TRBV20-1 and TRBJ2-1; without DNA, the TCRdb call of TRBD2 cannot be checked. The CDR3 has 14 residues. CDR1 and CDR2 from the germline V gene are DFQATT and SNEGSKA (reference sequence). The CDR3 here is CSARRLAGYNEQFF.

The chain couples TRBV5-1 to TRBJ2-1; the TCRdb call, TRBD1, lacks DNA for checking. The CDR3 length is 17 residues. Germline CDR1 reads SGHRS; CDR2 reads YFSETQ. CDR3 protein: CASSLAWGQGAFNEQFF.

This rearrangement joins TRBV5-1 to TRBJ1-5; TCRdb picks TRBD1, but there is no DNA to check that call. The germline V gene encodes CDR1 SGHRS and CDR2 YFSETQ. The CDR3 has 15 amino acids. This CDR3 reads CASSLGGTEEQPQHF. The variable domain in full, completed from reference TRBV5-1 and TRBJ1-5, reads KAGVTQTPRYLIKTRGQQVTLSCSPISGHRSVSWYQQTPGQGLQFLFEYFSETQRNKGNFPGRFSGRQFSNSRSEMNVSTLELGDSALYLCASSLGGTEEQPQHFGDGTRLSIL.

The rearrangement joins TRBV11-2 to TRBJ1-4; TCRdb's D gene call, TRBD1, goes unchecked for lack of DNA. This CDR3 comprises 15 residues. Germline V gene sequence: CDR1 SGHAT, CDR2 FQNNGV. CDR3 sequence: CASSPTGGGQEKLFF. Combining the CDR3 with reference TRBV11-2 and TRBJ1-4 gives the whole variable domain EAGVAQSPRYKIIEKRQSVAFWCNPISGHATLYWYQQILGQGPKLLIQFQNNGVVDDSQLPKDRFSAERLKGVDSTLKIQPAKLEDSAVYLCASSPTGGGQEKLFFGSGTQLSVL.

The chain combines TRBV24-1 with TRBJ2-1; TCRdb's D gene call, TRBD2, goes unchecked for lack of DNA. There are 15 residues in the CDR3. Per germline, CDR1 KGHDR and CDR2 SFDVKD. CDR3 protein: CATSFPAAPYNEQFF.

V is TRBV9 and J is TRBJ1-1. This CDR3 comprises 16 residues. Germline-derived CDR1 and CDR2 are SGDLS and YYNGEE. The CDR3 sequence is CASSGSTGLMNTEAFF.

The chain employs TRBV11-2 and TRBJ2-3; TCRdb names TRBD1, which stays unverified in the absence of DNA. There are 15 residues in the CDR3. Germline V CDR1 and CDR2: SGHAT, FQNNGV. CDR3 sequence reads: CASSLDRTSIDTQYF.

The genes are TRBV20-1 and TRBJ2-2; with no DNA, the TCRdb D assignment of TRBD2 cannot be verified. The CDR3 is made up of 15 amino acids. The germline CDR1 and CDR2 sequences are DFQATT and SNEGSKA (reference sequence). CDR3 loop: CSASVGLGKTGELFF.

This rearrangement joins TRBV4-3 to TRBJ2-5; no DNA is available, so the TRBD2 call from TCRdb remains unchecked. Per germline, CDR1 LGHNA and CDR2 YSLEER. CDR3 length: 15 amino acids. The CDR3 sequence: CASRRARGLGETQYF.

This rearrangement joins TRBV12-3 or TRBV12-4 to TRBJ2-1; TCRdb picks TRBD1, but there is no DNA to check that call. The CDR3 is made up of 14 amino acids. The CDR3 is CASTRTGIRNEQFF.

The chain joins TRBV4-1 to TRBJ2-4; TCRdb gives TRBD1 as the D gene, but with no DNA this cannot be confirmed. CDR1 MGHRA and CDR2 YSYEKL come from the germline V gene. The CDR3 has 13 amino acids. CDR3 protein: CASSPGQSNIQYF.

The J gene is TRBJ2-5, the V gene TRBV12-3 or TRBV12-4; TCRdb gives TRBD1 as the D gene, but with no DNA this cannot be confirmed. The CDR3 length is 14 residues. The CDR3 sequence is CASSWTGAGETQYF.

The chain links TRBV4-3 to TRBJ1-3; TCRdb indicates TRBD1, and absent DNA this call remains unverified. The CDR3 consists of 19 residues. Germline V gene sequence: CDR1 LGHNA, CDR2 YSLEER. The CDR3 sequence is CASSQGVPGQGVSGNTIYF.